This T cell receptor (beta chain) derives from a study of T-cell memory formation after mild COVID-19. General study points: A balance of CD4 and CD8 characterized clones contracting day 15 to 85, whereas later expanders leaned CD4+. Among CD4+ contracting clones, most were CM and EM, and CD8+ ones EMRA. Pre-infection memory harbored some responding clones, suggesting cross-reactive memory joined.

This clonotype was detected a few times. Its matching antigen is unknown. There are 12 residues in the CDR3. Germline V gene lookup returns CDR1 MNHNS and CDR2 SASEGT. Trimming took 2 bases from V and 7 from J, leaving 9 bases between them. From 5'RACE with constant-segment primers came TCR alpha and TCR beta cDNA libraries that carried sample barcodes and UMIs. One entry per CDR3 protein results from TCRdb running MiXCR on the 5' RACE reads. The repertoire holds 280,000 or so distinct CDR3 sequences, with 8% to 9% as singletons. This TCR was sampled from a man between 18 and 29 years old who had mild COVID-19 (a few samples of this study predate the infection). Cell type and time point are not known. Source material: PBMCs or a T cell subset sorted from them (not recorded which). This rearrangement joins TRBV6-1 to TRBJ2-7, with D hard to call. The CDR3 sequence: CASSESTWEQYF. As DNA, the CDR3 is TGTGCCAGCAGTGAATCAACCTGGGAGCAGTACTTC.